One sample yielded the 4 T cell receptor beta chains listed below, sequenced in a study of blood T cell repertoires in COVID-19. TCRdb keeps only in-frame clones here, not all; method: immunoSEQ multiplex PCR. In the table there are roughly 330,000 clones, nearly 90% of which are singletons. The sample comprised PBMCs or T cells enriched from blood (not recorded which). The receptors originated from a woman in her twenties or thirties who had recovered from COVID-19.

The V and J genes are TRBV4-1 and TRBJ2-7; D gene ambiguous. V was trimmed by 4 bases and J by 0 bases, leaving 10 bases between them. The germline V gene has CDR1 MGHRA and CDR2 YSYEKL. CDR3 length equals 14 residues. Written as DNA, the CDR3 is TGCGCCAGCAGCCCCGTTAGTCGCTCCTACGAGCAGTACTTC. It yields the protein CASSPVSRSYEQYF.

The chain recombines TRBV5-4 with TRBJ1-4; D perhaps matches TRBD1 (5 bases). The CDR3 sequence is 15 residues long. The germline CDR1 and CDR2 sequences are SGHNT and YYREEE (reference sequence). Between the trimmed V and J ends, which lost 4 bases and 7 bases, there was a span of 17 bases. The CDR3: CASSAGGARIEKLFF. In DNA, the CDR3 is TGTGCCAGCAGCGCGGGAGGGGCGCGGATTGAAAAACTGTTTTTT.

The CDR3 region is CASSISRGSNYGYTF. CDR3 in DNA: TGTGCCAGCAGCATCTCCAGGGGGTCTAACTATGGCTACACCTTC. This chain links TRBV7-8 with TRBJ1-2; TRBD1 matches 7 bases. The trim removed 5 bases at V and 0 bases at J, leaving 6 bases unmatched. Germline CDR1 is SGHVS and CDR2 is FQNEAQ. CDR3 length: 15 residues. The whole variable domain, remainder taken from reference TRBV7-8 and TRBJ1-2, is GAGVSQSPRYKVAKRGQDVALRCDPISGHVSLFWYQQALGQGPEFLTYFQNEAQLDKSGLPSDRFFAERPEGSVSTLKIQRTQQEDSAVYLCASSISRGSNYGYTFGSGTRLTVV.

Only one count was recorded for this clone. The chain joins TRBV5-5 to TRBJ2-7, with D tentatively TRBD2 (5 bases). This CDR3 comprises 15 residues. V lost 3 bases, J lost 0 bases, and 13 bases lay in between. Germline-derived CDR1 and CDR2 are SGHKS and YYEKEE (reference sequence). CDR3 residues: CASSSGLQPSYEQYF. CDR3 sequence (DNA): TGTGCCAGCAGCTCGGGGTTGCAGCCCTCCTACGAGCAGTACTTC.